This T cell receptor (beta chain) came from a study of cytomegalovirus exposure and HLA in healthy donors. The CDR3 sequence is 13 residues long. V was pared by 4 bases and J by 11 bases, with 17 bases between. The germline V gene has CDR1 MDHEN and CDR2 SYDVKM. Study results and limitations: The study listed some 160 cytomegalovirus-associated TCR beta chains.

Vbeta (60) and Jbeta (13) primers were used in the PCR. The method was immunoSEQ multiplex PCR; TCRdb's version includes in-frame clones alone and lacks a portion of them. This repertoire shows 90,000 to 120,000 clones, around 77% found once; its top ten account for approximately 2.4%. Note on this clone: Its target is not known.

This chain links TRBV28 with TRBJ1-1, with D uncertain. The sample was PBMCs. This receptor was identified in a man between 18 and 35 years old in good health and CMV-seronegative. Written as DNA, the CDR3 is TGTGCCAGCAGTTCCCGGTCGGGGATGGGGGCTTTCTTT. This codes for CASSSRSGMGAFF.